A selection of T cell receptor beta chains follows, all from one sample in a study of blood T cell repertoires in COVID-19. Data came from immunoSEQ multiplex PCR; TCRdb stores just in-frame clones and leaves some out. The data show 180,000 or so clones, about 70% seen once. Sequenced material: peripheral blood. These receptors were obtained from a woman in her forties or fifties with active or convalescent COVID-19. CDR3s include the opening cysteine and the closing phenylalanine or tryptophan. A D gene is named only where the DNA matches it firmly. The size field is filled for only some rows; it gives once, few, many or a size class.

d_gene,v_gene,abundance,j_gene,CDR3aa,CDR3nt
TRBD2,TRBV5-1,NA,TRBJ2-7,CASRPTSAGDEQYF,TGCGCCAGCAGGCCAACTAGCGCTGGGGACGAGCAGTACTTC
NA,TRBV9,NA,TRBJ2-2,CASSGRRAGELFF,TGTGCCAGCAGCGGCCGGAGGGCCGGGGAGCTGTTTTTT
NA,TRBV6-2/TRBV6-3,few,TRBJ2-7,CASSYSIREHSSYEQYF,TGTGCCAGCAGTTACTCGATTAGGGAGCACTCTTCCTACGAGCAGTACTTC
NA,TRBV28,NA,TRBJ1-2,CASSSGAYGYTF,TGTGCCAGCAGTTCAGGGGCCTATGGCTACACCTTC
TRBD2,TRBV7-8,once,TRBJ2-3,CASSRAGRTDTQYF,TGTGCCAGCAGCCGAGCGGGGCGGACAGATACGCAGTATTTT
TRBD2,TRBV7-6,NA,TRBJ2-1,CASSLGLAGERDEQFF,TGTGCCAGCAGCTTAGGACTAGCGGGAGAGAGAGATGAGCAGTTCTTC
NA,TRBV15,NA,TRBJ2-5,CATSRDLASETQYF,TGTGCCACCAGCAGAGATTTAGCTTCGGAGACCCAGTACTTC
NA,TRBV7-2,NA,TRBJ2-1,CASSPAGRGVLTKNEQFF,TGTGCCAGCAGTCCCGCTGGGCGCGGGGTCCTTACAAAGAATGAGCAGTTCTTC
TRBD1,TRBV28,NA,TRBJ1-3,CASSPGTGVSTIYF,TGTGCCAGCAGTCCCGGGACAGGGGTGAGCACCATATATTTT
TRBD2,TRBV7-2,NA,TRBJ2-7,CASSLGGGSSEQYF,TGTGCCAGCAGCTTAGGCGGGGGGTCCTCGGAGCAGTACTTC
TRBD1,TRBV7-2,NA,TRBJ2-7,CASSQGGYEQYF,TGTGCCAGCTCACAGGGGGGATACGAGCAGTACTTC
NA,TRBV12-3/TRBV12-4,NA,TRBJ1-1,CASSWAGNTEAFF,TGTGCCAGCAGCTGGGCGGGGAACACTGAAGCTTTCTTT
NA,TRBV6-5,NA,TRBJ2-2,CASSLNRAGELFF,TGTGCCAGCAGTTTGAACAGGGCCGGGGAGCTGTTTTTT
NA,TRBV29-1,NA,TRBJ2-1,CSVNSYNEQFF,TGCAGCGTGAACAGCTACAATGAGCAGTTCTTC
NA,TRBV6-5,NA,TRBJ1-5,CASSYSPPSGDQPQHF,TGTGCCAGCAGTTACTCTCCCCCATCCGGGGATCAGCCCCAGCATTTT
TRBD1,TRBV12-5,NA,TRBJ1-2,CASGWTGGDGYTF,TGTGCTAGTGGATGGACAGGAGGCGATGGCTACACCTTC
TRBD1,TRBV5-1,NA,TRBJ2-5,CASSRDSYQETQYF,TGCGCCAGCAGCCGGGACAGCTACCAAGAGACCCAGTACTTC